This TCR beta chain was captured by sequencing in a study of cytotoxic CD8 clonotypes in ibrutinib-treated CLL. Across the whole study: Of the patients, about a dozen were relapsed/refractory, some 15 treatment-naive and under 18 IGHV unmutated. Study-wide results and caveats: On treatment, the uncommon public clonotypes contracted or remained stable. At progression, clonality fell back toward baseline after rising at ibrutinib response.

Sequencing was designed to attain a depth spanning 1 in 200,000 to 1 in 1 million T cells. Data came from immunoSEQ multiplex PCR; TCRdb stores just in-frame clones and leaves some out. The sample has tens of thousands of clones, almost 70% seen once. Notes on this clone: Its specificity is not known.

The CDR3 is 15 amino acids. Looked up from germline, CDR1 is MNHNS and CDR2 is SASEGT. V was pared by 6 bases and J by 2 bases, with 10 bases of the junction left unmatched. The receptor comes from a human donor with chronic lymphocytic leukemia. The source was PBMCs, collected after 12 months of ibrutinib treatment. This chain links TRBV6-1 with TRBJ2-7; 7 nucleotides align to TRBD1. The CDR3 DNA reads TGTGCCAGCAGAACATTGGGGACAGCTACCTACGAGCAGTACTTC. Encoded protein: CASRTLGTATYEQYF.